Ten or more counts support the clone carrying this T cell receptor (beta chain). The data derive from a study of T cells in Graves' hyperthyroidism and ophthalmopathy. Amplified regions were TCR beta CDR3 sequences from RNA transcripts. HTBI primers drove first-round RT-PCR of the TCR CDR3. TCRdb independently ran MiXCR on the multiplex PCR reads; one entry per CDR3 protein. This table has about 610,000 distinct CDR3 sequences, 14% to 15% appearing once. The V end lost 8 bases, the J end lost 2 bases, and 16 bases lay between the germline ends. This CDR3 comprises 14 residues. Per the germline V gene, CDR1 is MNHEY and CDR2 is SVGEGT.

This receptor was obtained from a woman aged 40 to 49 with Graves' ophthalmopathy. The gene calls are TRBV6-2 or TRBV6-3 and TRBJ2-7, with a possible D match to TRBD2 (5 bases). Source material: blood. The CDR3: CASGRLRAPYEQYF. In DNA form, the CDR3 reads TGTGCCAGCGGGAGACTCCGGGCTCCCTACGAGCAGTACTTC.